A selection of T cell receptor beta chains follows, all from one sample in a study of blood T cell repertoires in COVID-19. The protocol was immunoSEQ multiplex PCR, while the TCRdb copy is restricted to in-frame clones and leaves out a portion. Here the sample spans around 160,000 clones, around four fifths being singletons. The specimen was peripheral blood. Receptors originate from a human donor in a cohort sampled during active COVID-19. The CDR3 runs from the conserved cysteine through the conserved F or W. D genes are given only for firm matches. Clone size is shown for a subset of rows, as once, few, many or a class of expanded clone.

cdr3_aa	cdr3_nt	j_call	v_call	clone_size	d_call
CASSLQDRGHEQYF	TGTGCCAGCAGCCTCCAGGACAGGGGCCACGAGCAGTACTTC	TRBJ2-7	TRBV7-9	.	TRBD1
CAIDRERAYGYTF	TGTGCCATCGACCGGGAAAGGGCCTATGGCTACACCTTC	TRBJ1-2	TRBV2	.	.
CASSQTGALTYYGYTF	TGTGCCAGCAGTCAGACAGGGGCGCTTACCTACTATGGCTACACCTTC	TRBJ1-2	TRBV27	.	TRBD1
CASSRTGGNQPQHF	TGTGCCAGCAGCCGGACAGGGGGCAATCAGCCCCAGCATTTT	TRBJ1-5	TRBV6-2/TRBV6-3	.	TRBD1
CASSQGPGTGGAEKGGYTF	TGTGCCAGCAGCCAAGGTCCCGGGACAGGGGGCGCCGAGAAGGGGGGCTACACCTTC	TRBJ1-2	TRBV3-1/TRBV3-2	.	TRBD1
CASSYSRVGGYTF	TGTGCCAGCAGTTACTCCAGGGTTGGCGGCTACACCTTC	TRBJ1-2	TRBV6-2/TRBV6-3	.	.
CASTTTGNYGYTF	TGCGCCAGCACCACGACAGGGAACTATGGCTACACCTTC	TRBJ1-2	TRBV10-2	once	TRBD1
CATRRGIENTIYF	TGTGCCACCAGACGTGGCATCGAAAACACCATATATTTT	TRBJ1-3	TRBV6-5	.	.
CASSMGQNTEAFF	TGTGCCAGTAGTATGGGGCAGAACACTGAAGCTTTCTTT	TRBJ1-1	TRBV19	.	.
CASSPYPGQPVGNYGYTF	TGTGCCAGCTCACCGTATCCGGGACAGCCAGTCGGCAACTATGGCTACACCTTC	TRBJ1-2	TRBV18	.	TRBD1
CASSYSRAVGETQYF	TGTGCCAGCAGCTACTCCAGGGCCGTTGGGGAGACCCAGTACTTC	TRBJ2-5	TRBV6-5	once	.
CSVGQGDYGYTF	TGCAGCGTGGGACAGGGGGACTATGGCTACACCTTC	TRBJ1-2	TRBV29-1	few	TRBD1
CASSQKEVNQPQHF	TGTGCCAGCAGCCAGAAGGAGGTCAATCAGCCCCAGCATTTT	TRBJ1-5	TRBV4-2	.	.
CASSKGGEQYF	TGTGCCAGCTCGAAGGGGGGGGAGCAGTACTTC	TRBJ2-7	TRBV18	.	.
CASSSRGTSGGYEQYF	TGTGCCAGCAGCTCGAGGGGGACTAGCGGGGGCTACGAGCAGTACTTC	TRBJ2-7	TRBV13	once	TRBD2
CAISEGTGRRFYGYTF	TGTGCCATCAGTGAGGGGACAGGGAGAAGGTTCTATGGCTACACCTTC	TRBJ1-2	TRBV10-3	.	TRBD1
CASSELGQGWGAFF	TGTGCCAGCAGTGAACTGGGACAGGGATGGGGGGCTTTCTTT	TRBJ1-1	TRBV25-1	.	TRBD1
CASSLGRDRLANYGYTF	TGTGCCAGCAGCTTAGGCAGGGACAGGTTAGCTAACTATGGCTACACCTTC	TRBJ1-2	TRBV7-2	.	TRBD1
CAISEQGGNTIYF	TGTGCCATCAGTGAGCAGGGCGGAAACACCATATATTTT	TRBJ1-3	TRBV10-3	.	.
CASSSHSGANVLTF	TGCGCCAGCAGCTCACACTCTGGGGCCAACGTCCTGACTTTC	TRBJ2-6	TRBV5-1	.	.
CAISPGLKETQYF	TGTGCCATCAGCCCGGGACTTAAAGAGACCCAGTACTTC	TRBJ2-5	TRBV10-3	few	.
CASSSGQFSTDTQYF	TGTGCCAGCAGTTCGGGACAGTTTAGCACAGATACGCAGTATTTT	TRBJ2-3	TRBV6-2/TRBV6-3	.	TRBD1
CASIRGGPSSYNEQFF	TGTGCCAGCATCCGCGGGGGGCCGAGCTCCTACAATGAGCAGTTCTTC	TRBJ2-1	TRBV27	.	TRBD2
CASSPSRAGEGDGYTF	TGTGCCAGCAGTCCCTCCCGGGCAGGGGAAGGGGATGGCTACACCTTC	TRBJ1-2	TRBV27	.	.
CATRAQGGSPLHF	TGTGCCACCAGGGCACAGGGGGGTTCACCCCTCCACTTT	TRBJ1-6	TRBV15	.	TRBD1
CASSGWAALNYGYTF	TGTGCCAGCAGTGGGTGGGCTGCCCTTAACTATGGCTACACCTTC	TRBJ1-2	TRBV2	.	.
CASSLRTGGYNEQFF	TGTGCCAGCAGTCTCCGGACAGGGGGCTACAATGAGCAGTTCTTC	TRBJ2-1	TRBV25-1	.	TRBD1
CASSDLRTEQETQYF	TGTGCCAGCAGTGACCTTAGGACAGAGCAAGAGACCCAGTACTTC	TRBJ2-5	TRBV6-4	once	.
CASSLQGGWEKLFF	TGCGCCAGCAGCCTACAGGGTGGTTGGGAAAAACTGTTTTTT	TRBJ1-4	TRBV5-1	.	.
CASSFPRGESPLHF	TGTGCCAGCAGTTTCCCCAGGGGGGAGTCACCCCTCCACTTT	TRBJ1-6	TRBV28	.	TRBD1
CASTQLGGREETQYF	TGTGCCAGCACCCAACTGGGGGGGCGCGAAGAGACCCAGTACTTC	TRBJ2-5	TRBV6-6	.	.
CASTQGQGAYEQYF	TGTGCCAGCACCCAGGGACAGGGGGCCTACGAGCAGTACTTC	TRBJ2-7	TRBV7-6	.	TRBD1
CASSLGLSTHEQYF	TGTGCCAGCAGCTTGGGCCTCAGTACCCACGAGCAGTACTTC	TRBJ2-7	TRBV7-9	once	.
CASRTGTGNGYTF	TGTGCCAGCAGGACCGGGACAGGGAATGGCTACACCTTC	TRBJ1-2	TRBV9	.	TRBD1
CASTGQGLWGYTF	TGTGCCAGCACGGGACAGGGCCTTTGGGGCTACACCTTC	TRBJ1-2	TRBV6-5	.	TRBD1
CASSLVGMEGRQFF	TGCGCCAGCAGCTTGGTGGGTATGGAGGGCAGGCAGTTCTTC	TRBJ2-1	TRBV5-1	once	.
CASLGGTPYNSPLHF	TGTGCCAGCCTGGGGGGGACACCTTATAATTCACCCCTCCACTTT	TRBJ1-6	TRBV25-1	.	.
CASSPGTEEEKLFF	TGTGCCAGTAGCCCCGGGACAGAGGAAGAAAAACTGTTTTTT	TRBJ1-4	TRBV19	.	TRBD1
CSALPLYTF	TGCAGTGCCCTACCCCTCTACACCTTC	TRBJ1-2	TRBV20-1	.	.
CASGRGGYGYTF	TGTGCCAGTGGGAGGGGTGGCTATGGCTACACCTTC	TRBJ1-2	TRBV25-1	.	.
CASSTHRDGYGYTF	TGTGCCAGCAGCACGCACAGGGATGGCTATGGCTACACCTTC	TRBJ1-2	TRBV7-2	.	.
CASSRNGQANYGYTF	TGCGCCAGCAGCCGAAACGGACAGGCTAACTATGGCTACACCTTC	TRBJ1-2	TRBV4-3	.	TRBD1
CASSQDSGGHASNEQFF	TGCGCCAGCAGCCAAGACAGCGGGGGCCACGCCTCCAATGAGCAGTTCTTC	TRBJ2-1	TRBV4-3	.	TRBD2
CASSPAGAQETQYF	TGCGCCAGCAGCCCGGCAGGGGCGCAAGAGACCCAGTACTTC	TRBJ2-5	TRBV5-1	.	.
CASSHLQDTPDTQYF	TGTGCCAGCAGTCATCTACAGGACACACCAGATACGCAGTATTTT	TRBJ2-3	TRBV2	.	.
CAISDLHTNTEAFF	TGTGCCATCAGTGACTTACATACGAACACTGAAGCTTTCTTT	TRBJ1-1	TRBV10-3	.	.
CASSRLLGQGPKETQYF	TGCGCCAGCAGCCGCCTTTTGGGACAGGGGCCTAAAGAGACCCAGTACTTC	TRBJ2-5	TRBV4-3	.	TRBD1
CASSLGDRGAPFF	TGTGCCAGCAGCTTAGGGGACAGGGGGGCACCGTTCTTC	TRBJ2-1	TRBV11-3	.	TRBD1
CASSLAGVYNSPLHF	TGTGCCAGCAGCTTGGCGGGGGTCTATAATTCACCCCTCCACTTT	TRBJ1-6	TRBV5-4	.	.
CASSYWAGTKDQHF	TGTGCCAGCAGTTACTGGGCAGGGACAAAGGATCAGCATTTT	TRBJ1-5	TRBV6-5	.	.
CASRTGQTNTEAFF	TGTGCCAGCAGGACGGGACAGACGAACACTGAAGCTTTCTTT	TRBJ1-1	TRBV2	.	TRBD1
CASGTGGSYNSPLHF	TGTGCCAGCGGCACGGGGGGATCCTATAATTCACCCCTCCACTTT	TRBJ1-6	TRBV2	.	.
CASSSSPRLAFF	TGTGCCAGCAGTTCCAGCCCTAGGTTGGCTTTCTTT	TRBJ1-1	TRBV12-3/TRBV12-4	.	.
CASSLGTGLQETQYF	TGCGCCAGCAGCCTGGGGACAGGACTTCAAGAGACCCAGTACTTC	TRBJ2-5	TRBV5-1	.	TRBD1
CASRGGLTHEQYF	TGTGCCAGCAGGGGGGGGTTGACCCACGAGCAGTACTTC	TRBJ2-7	TRBV2	.	TRBD2
CASSYPEGGSYEQYF	TGTGCCAGCAGTTACCCCGAGGGAGGGTCCTACGAGCAGTACTTC	TRBJ2-7	TRBV6-5	.	TRBD2
CASSSYSGVSTDTQYF	TGCGCCAGCAGCTCCTATAGCGGGGTTAGCACAGATACGCAGTATTTT	TRBJ2-3	TRBV5-1	.	TRBD2
CASSPPASKQYF	TGTGCCAGCAGCCCACCGGCTAGCAAGCAGTACTTC	TRBJ2-7	TRBV6-6	.	.
CASGGGIEQPQHF	TGTGCCAGCGGGGGGGGTATTGAACAGCCCCAGCATTTT	TRBJ1-5	TRBV6-5	once	.
CASSSGQASTEQYF	TGCGCCAGCAGCTCAGGACAGGCAAGCACCGAGCAGTACTTC	TRBJ2-7	TRBV5-1	.	TRBD1